These 20 T cell receptor beta chains were all obtained from the same sample, sequenced in a study of identical twins. Via MiXCR, TCRdb re-called the 5' RACE reads, giving one row per CDR3 protein. The profile covers 550,000 to 800,000 distinct CDR3 sequences, with roughly 7.1% appearing a single time and about 1.5% taken by the ten largest. The same specimen was also included in a second study, on yellow fever vaccine responses in identical twins.

The sample taken for sequencing was PBMCs. These receptors were obtained from a woman aged 18-29 years in good health.

This clonotype was picked up many times. V is TRBV7-9 and J is TRBJ2-3, with D perhaps being TRBD1 or TRBD2 (5 bases each). Trimming pared 5 bases from V and 5 bases from J, leaving 17 bases between. The germline CDR1 and CDR2 sequences are SEHNR and FQNEAQ (reference sequence). The CDR3 spans 15 residues. The CDR3 loop is CASSLQLGTRDTQYF. CDR3 in DNA: TGTGCCAGCAGCCTCCAACTCGGGACCAGAGATACGCAGTATTTT.

This clonotype was seen many times. V and J are TRBV5-5 and TRBJ1-2; D possibly corresponds to TRBD1 (5 bases). In germline, CDR1 is SGHKS, CDR2 YYEKEE (reference sequence). V lost 4 bases and J lost 6, with 16 bases in between. The CDR3 is 14 residues long. CDR3 DNA sequence: TGTGCCAGCAGCCCGGGACCTTCCAGTAATGGCTACACCTTC. Residues: CASSPGPSSNGYTF. The variable domain in full, completed from reference TRBV5-5 and TRBJ1-2, reads DAGVTQSPTHLIKTRGQQVTLRCSPISGHKSVSWYQQVLGQGPQFIFQYYEKEERGRGNFPDRFSARQFPNYSSELNVNALLLGDSALYLCASSPGPSSNGYTFGSGTRLTVV.

This clonotype was observed a handful of times. The rearrangement uses TRBV10-3 and TRBJ1-5, with D possibly TRBD1 on 6 matching bases. The V gene's germline CDR1 is ENHRY and CDR2 SYGVKD. This CDR3 comprises 18 residues. The V and J ends lost 0 bases and 3 bases respectively, with 18 bases between them. In DNA form, the CDR3 reads TGTGCCATCAGTGAGTCTTGGGTGAGGGGGGCCAACAATCAGCCCCAGCATTTT. Protein product: CAISESWVRGANNQPQHF.

This clonotype was recorded many times. The rearrangement uses TRBV29-1 and TRBJ1-4; the D gene is possibly TRBD1 (6 bases). This CDR3 region has 12 residues. V lost 7 bases, J lost 8 bases, and 14 bases lay in between. Germline CDR1 reads SQVTM; CDR2 reads ANQGSEA. The CDR3 sequence is CSGSGGDEKLFF. Written as DNA, the CDR3 is TGCAGCGGATCGGGGGGCGACGAAAAACTGTTTTTT.

This clonotype came up many times. This chain connects TRBV24-1 to TRBJ2-7; 7 bases are shared with TRBD1. The germline CDR1 and CDR2 sequences are KGHDR and SFDVKD. J gave up 6 bases and V 7 bases, and 5 bases lay outside the gene matches. The CDR3 has 12 residues. CDR3 residues: CATSDREGEQYF. The CDR3 bases are TGTGCCACCAGCGACAGGGAAGGCGAGCAGTACTTC.

This rearrangement joins TRBV20-1 to TRBJ1-1; D uncertain. The CDR3 covers 12 residues. In germline, CDR1 is DFQATT, CDR2 SNEGSKA (reference sequence). Trimming left V 3 bases short and J 0 bases short, with 5 bases between. CDR3 region: CSASRLNTEAFF. Written as DNA, the CDR3 is TGCAGTGCTAGTCGGTTGAACACTGAAGCTTTCTTT.

This clonotype was observed a handful of times. This rearrangement joins TRBV28 to TRBJ2-2; TRBD1 agrees at 9 bases. V was clipped by 8 bases and J by 15 bases; unmatched bases: 28. This CDR3 has 18 amino acids. Germline CDR1 is MDHEN and CDR2 is SYDVKM. The CDR3 region is CASAPMDRGFSRSGLMFF. CDR3 in DNA: TGTGCCAGCGCCCCTATGGACAGGGGTTTCTCGCGGAGCGGGTTAATGTTTTTT.

A few counts support this clonotype. This chain links TRBV18 with TRBJ2-5, with 9 positions matching TRBD1. Germline V CDR1 and CDR2: KGHSH, LQKENI. The CDR3 is 16 amino acids. Trimming at V came to 4 bases and at J to 0 bases, leaving 6 bases not matched to a gene. CDR3 loop: CASSRGRDRDQETQYF. The CDR3 DNA follows: TGTGCCAGCTCACGCGGCCGGGACAGGGACCAAGAGACCCAGTACTTC.

This chain joins TRBV3-1 and TRBJ2-7, with D unclear. The CDR3 has 14 amino acids. Deletions cut 4 bases from V and 7 bases from J, with 17 bases between. Germline V gene data show CDR1 as LGHDT and CDR2 as YNNKEL (reference sequence). Here the CDR3 DNA reads TGTGCCAGCAGCCCGGGCCTGGGGATAAGAGAGCAGTACTTC. Amino acids: CASSPGLGIREQYF.

This clonotype was seen a handful of times. The chain couples TRBV5-1 to TRBJ2-5; TRBD2 might be the D (5 bases). Trimming took off 6 bases at V and 2 bases at J, with 8 bases between the two ends. This CDR3 region has 12 residues. Germline CDR1 and CDR2: SGHRS and YFSETQ. The CDR3 coding sequence is TGCGCCAGCATCGGGGTACAAGAGACCCAGTACTTC. It encodes CASIGVQETQYF.

The chain joins TRBV5-1 to TRBJ2-5; the match to TRBD2 covers 12 bases. The CDR3 runs 16 residues. V lost 1 base to trimming and J lost 4 bases; unmatched junction nucleotides: 5. Germline V gives CDR1 SGHRS, CDR2 YFSETQ. The CDR3: CASSLNLAGGLETQYF. DNA of the CDR3: TGCGCCAGCAGCTTGAATCTAGCGGGGGGGCTAGAGACCCAGTACTTC.

This clonotype has just a few counts. CDR3 sequence reads: CASSRTAALAGGTGELFF. In DNA, the CDR3 is TGTGCCAGCAGTCGAACTGCTGCTCTAGCGGGAGGCACCGGGGAGCTGTTTTTT. The V gene is TRBV7-3, the J gene TRBJ2-2; the match to TRBD2 covers 11 bases. V gave up 6 bases and J gave up 4 bases; unmatched junction bases: 13. The CDR3 loop spans 18 amino acids. Germline V CDR1 and CDR2: SGHTA, FQGTGA.

This clonotype was seen only a few times. V and J are TRBV6-1 and TRBJ2-3; tentatively, D is TRBD2 (5 bases). V was shortened by 3 bases and J by 4 bases, with 20 bases between the two germline ends. Germline loops: CDR1 MNHNS, CDR2 SASEGT. The CDR3 sequence is 17 residues long. The chain's CDR3 is CASSDRPYEGRADTQYF. The CDR3 DNA reads as TGTGCCAGCAGTGATAGGCCGTACGAGGGCCGGGCAGATACGCAGTATTTT.

The chain employs TRBV5-5 and TRBJ2-7; 8 positions match TRBD2. The CDR3 has 16 amino acids. Trimming took 5 bases from V and 4 from J; bases not matched to a gene: 14. From germline, CDR1 is SGHKS and CDR2 YYEKEE (reference sequence). This CDR3 is CASSWIVAGLVYEQYF. The CDR3 DNA reads as TGTGCCAGCAGTTGGATAGTAGCGGGACTTGTATACGAGCAGTACTTC.

Only a few counts were recorded for this clonotype. The rearrangement links TRBV5-1 to TRBJ2-7, with 7 bases that match TRBD1. Germline loops: CDR1 SGHRS, CDR2 YFSETQ. V shed 5 bases and J 1 base; nucleotides not matched to a gene: 21. The CDR3 has 19 amino acids. The CDR3 here is CASSSIGTDTRGWSYEQYF. In DNA form, the CDR3 reads TGCGCCAGCAGTTCGATTGGGACAGACACTCGAGGGTGGTCCTACGAGCAGTACTTC.

This clonotype has only a few counts. The V and J genes are TRBV20-1 and TRBJ1-6; D is undetermined. The germline V and J ends were trimmed by 0 bases and 9 bases, with 6 bases remaining between them. Germline V gives CDR1 DFQATT, CDR2 SNEGSKA (reference sequence). This CDR3 has 12 amino acids. The CDR3 protein is CSARDGGSPLHF. In nucleotides, the CDR3 is TGCAGTGCTAGAGACGGCGGTTCACCCCTCCACTTT.

Only a few counts were recorded for this clonotype. V is TRBV20-1 and J is TRBJ1-2; D gene uncertain. V shed 1 base and J shed 4 bases, with 7 bases lying between them. CDR1 and CDR2 (germline): DFQATT, SNEGSKA (reference sequence). The CDR3 extends over 12 amino acids. CDR3 bases: TGCAGTGCTAGAGTAGCGAGCTATGGCTACACCTTC. Its protein is CSARVASYGYTF.

This clonotype was detected only a few times. The V call is TRBV7-9, the J call TRBJ2-5, with 16 bases identical to TRBD2. J lost 4 bases, V lost 5 bases, and 7 bases had no gene match. This CDR3 contains 17 residues. Germline loops: CDR1 SEHNR, CDR2 FQNEAQ (reference sequence). CDR3 residues: CASSTGTSGRAGETQYF. The CDR3 nucleotides are TGTGCCAGCAGCACCGGGACTAGCGGGAGGGCCGGAGAGACCCAGTACTTC.

The rearrangement links TRBV2 to TRBJ2-5; TRBD2 matches 14 bases. This CDR3 contains 16 residues. Germline CDR1 reads SNHLY; CDR2 reads FYNNEI. The V gene end was trimmed by 3 bases and the J gene end by 5 bases; junction bases not matched to a gene: 5. CDR3 amino acids: CASSEGTSGRMETQYF. CDR3 coding DNA: TGTGCCAGCAGTGAGGGGACTAGCGGGAGAATGGAGACCCAGTACTTC.

This chain joins TRBV11-2 and TRBJ2-7; 7 bases line up with TRBD1. The length of the CDR3 is 14 residues. V was pared by 4 bases and J by 0 bases, with 3 bases of the junction left unmatched. Germline CDR1 is SGHAT and CDR2 is FQNNGV. As DNA, the CDR3 is TGTGCCAGCAGCTCCAGGGGGACCTCCTACGAGCAGTACGTC. Translating gives CASSSRGTSYEQYV.